This T cell receptor beta chain was profiled in a study of lymphopenia after photon versus proton radiotherapy. Generated by immunoSEQ multiplex PCR, the TCRdb table keeps only in-frame clones and is missing some. The sample lists under 30,000 clones; roughly nine tenths were seen once. As regards this clone: No antigen is known for it.

The germline CDR1 and CDR2 sequences are SGHTS and YDEGEE. This CDR3 region has 17 residues. V trimming: 4 bases; J trimming: 1 base; junction bases outside the gene matches: 6. Study outcomes and limitations: Only patients who died were analyzed for survival; proton advantage is unproven. A bigger post-nadir fall in TCR diversity correlated inversely with survival time in deceased patients. Relative stability marked proton patients; photon patients lost diversity and naive cells. Post-nadir diversity loss with photons came from oligoclonal expansion, particularly CD8+ Temra cells.

The chain joins TRBV5-8 to TRBJ1-3; 12 nucleotides line up with TRBD1. This receptor was taken from a woman aged 45-60 years with cholangiocarcinoma. Specimen: peripheral blood, collected from a patient treated with photon-based radiotherapy. As DNA, the CDR3 is TGTGCCAGCAGCCTACGGGACAGGGGGCGGTCTGGAAACACCATATATTTT. It specifies CASSLRDRGRSGNTIYF.